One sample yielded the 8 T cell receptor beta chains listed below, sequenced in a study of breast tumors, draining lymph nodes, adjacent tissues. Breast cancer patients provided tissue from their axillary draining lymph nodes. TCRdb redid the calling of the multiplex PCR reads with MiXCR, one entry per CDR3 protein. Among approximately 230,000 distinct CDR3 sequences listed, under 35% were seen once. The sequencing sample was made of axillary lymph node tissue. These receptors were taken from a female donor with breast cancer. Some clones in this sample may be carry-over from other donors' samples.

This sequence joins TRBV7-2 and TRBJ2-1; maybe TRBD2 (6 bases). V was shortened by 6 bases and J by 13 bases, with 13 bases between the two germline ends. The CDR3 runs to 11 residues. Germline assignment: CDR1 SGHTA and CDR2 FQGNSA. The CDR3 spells CASRPQGLQFF. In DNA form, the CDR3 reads TGTGCCAGCAGACCCCAGGGACTCCAGTTCTTC.

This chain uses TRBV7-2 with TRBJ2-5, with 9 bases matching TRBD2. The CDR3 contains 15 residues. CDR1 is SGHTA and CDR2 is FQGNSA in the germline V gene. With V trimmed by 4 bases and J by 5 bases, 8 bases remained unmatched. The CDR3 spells CASSSISGGSETQYF. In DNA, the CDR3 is TGTGCCAGCAGCTCAATTAGCGGGGGATCGGAGACCCAGTACTTC.

The CDR3 loop reads CASNQQGGGQPQHF. The CDR3 DNA follows: TGTGCCAGCAACCAACAGGGAGGCGGTCAGCCCCAGCATTTT. The V and J genes are TRBV6-4 and TRBJ1-5; D perhaps matches TRBD1 (6 bases). The CDR3 contains 14 residues. Trimming removed 7 bases at V and 6 bases at J, with 16 bases between. Germline-derived CDR1 and CDR2 are MRHNA and SNTAGT.

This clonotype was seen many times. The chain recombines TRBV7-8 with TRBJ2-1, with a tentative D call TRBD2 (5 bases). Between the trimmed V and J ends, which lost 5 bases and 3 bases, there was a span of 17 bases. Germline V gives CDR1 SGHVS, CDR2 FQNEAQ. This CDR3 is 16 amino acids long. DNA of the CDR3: TGTGCCAGCAGCCTCTCTGTGCGGACTGGCTACAATGAGCAGTTCTTC. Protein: CASSLSVRTGYNEQFF.

Here the CDR3 DNA reads TGCGCCAGCGCAGGGGGCTCGGGTGGAGACACCCAGTACTTC. Amino acids: CASAGGSGGDTQYF. V and J are TRBV5-1 and TRBJ2-5; 8 bases fit TRBD1. Trimming at V came to 7 bases and at J to 8 bases, leaving 13 bases not matched to a gene. The CDR3 totals 14 residues. Germline loops: CDR1 SGHRS, CDR2 YFSETQ.

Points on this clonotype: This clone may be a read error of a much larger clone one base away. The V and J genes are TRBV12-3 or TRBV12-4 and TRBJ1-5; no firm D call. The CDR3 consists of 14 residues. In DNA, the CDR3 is TGTGGCAGCACCTTGGCAGGAAGCAATCAGCCCCAGCATTTT. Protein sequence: CGSTLAGSNQPQHF.

CDR3 DNA sequence: TGTGCCAGCTCACTTCCGGGACAGGGGGAAAAACTGTTTTTT. It specifies CASSLPGQGEKLFF. The rearrangement links TRBV18 to TRBJ1-4, with 10 bases aligning to TRBD1. V was clipped by 4 bases and J by 8 bases; unmatched bases: 4. Germline V CDR1 and CDR2: KGHSH, LQKENI. The CDR3 covers 14 residues.

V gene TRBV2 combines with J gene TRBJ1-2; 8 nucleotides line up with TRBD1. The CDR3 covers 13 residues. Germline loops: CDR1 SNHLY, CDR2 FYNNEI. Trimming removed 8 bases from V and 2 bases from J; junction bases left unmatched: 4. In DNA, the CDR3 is TGTGCCAGCCGGACAGGGTCAAACTATGGCTACACCTTC. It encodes CASRTGSNYGYTF.